One T cell receptor beta chain is described in this entry. Its antigen remains unidentified. The data stem from a study of monozygotic twins with cystic fibrosis. Notes on the study in general: Age, concordance and disease severity did not associate with shared CDR3 numbers. V usage most resembled the co-twin in 13 of 16 pairs. Low clonality (median roughly 0.009) suggested a mostly naive repertoire.

The CDR3 sequence is 18 residues long. CDR1 is MGHRA and CDR2 is YSYEKL in the germline V gene. V trimming: 5 bases; J trimming: 2 bases; junction bases outside the gene matches: 12. Generated by immunoSEQ multiplex PCR, the TCRdb table keeps only in-frame clones and is missing some. The table shows some 35,000 clones, with roughly three fifths occurring only once. This sequence joins TRBV4-1 and TRBJ2-2; 9 nucleotides agree with TRBD2. This sequence originates from a girl under 18 with cystic fibrosis. Sequenced material: blood. CDR3 in DNA: TGCGCCAGCAGCGTCCGGACTAGCGACAGAGGCAACACCGGGGAGCTGTTTTTT. Its translation is CASSVRTSDRGNTGELFF.